The 18 T cell receptor beta chains below all came from one sample that was sequenced in a study of memory CD4+ T cells and cytomegalovirus serostatus. Repertoires were generated with immunoSEQ multiplex PCR, while TCRdb's copy carries only in-frame clones and drops some. Of tens of thousands of clones detected, about three quarters appear once; the ten largest clones hold about 2.6%. The sort gate was single viable CD3+CD4+CD8-CD45RO+ cells for memory CD4+ T cells. Input material: memory CD4+ T cells from blood. The receptors were sampled from an adult in good health and CMV-seropositive.

This sequence joins TRBV7-8 and TRBJ2-1, with unresolved D. This CDR3 region has 14 residues. The germline CDR1 and CDR2 sequences are SGHVS and FQNEAQ. Trimming shortened V by 4 bases and J by 9 bases, and 16 bases separated the two germline ends. CDR3 in amino acids: CASSSFWSRSEQFF. The CDR3 DNA is TGTGCCAGCAGCTCATTCTGGAGCCGAAGTGAGCAGTTCTTC.

This clone was observed once. The chain's CDR3 is CASSLWRVDTDTQYF. In DNA, the CDR3 is TGCGCCAGCAGCTTGTGGAGAGTAGACACAGATACGCAGTATTTT. This sequence joins TRBV5-1 and TRBJ2-3; D unresolved. From germline, CDR1 is SGHRS and CDR2 YFSETQ. Trimming removed 1 base from V and 2 bases from J, with 11 bases in between. The CDR3 loop spans 15 amino acids. Combining the CDR3 with reference TRBV5-1 and TRBJ2-3 gives the whole variable domain KAGVTQTPRYLIKTRGQQVTLSCSPISGHRSVSWYQQTPGQGLQFLFEYFSETQRNKGNFPGRFSGRQFSNSRSEMNVSTLELGDSALYLCASSLWRVDTDTQYFGPGTRLTVL.

This chain uses TRBV5-6 with TRBJ2-1; D is perhaps TRBD2 (6 bases). V was pared by 4 bases and J by 0 bases, with 17 bases between. The germline V gene has CDR1 SGHDT and CDR2 YYEEEE. CDR3 size: 17 residues. The CDR3 region is CASSQLLAQSSYNEQFF. The DNA of the CDR3 is TGTGCCAGCAGCCAATTACTAGCCCAGAGCTCCTACAATGAGCAGTTCTTC.

The V and J genes are TRBV2 and TRBJ2-4, with TRBD1 matching over 9 bases. The ends lost 3 bases at V and 7 bases at J; junction bases unmatched: 4. Per germline, CDR1 SNHLY and CDR2 FYNNEI. The CDR3 consists of 14 residues. DNA of the CDR3: TGTGCCAGCAGTGATATACAGGGGGCTAACATTCAGTACTTC. Protein: CASSDIQGANIQYF.

The J gene is TRBJ2-5, the V gene TRBV15; D remains unclear. Looked up from germline, CDR1 is LNHNV and CDR2 is YYDKDF (reference sequence). V was pared by 0 bases and J by 4 bases, with 6 bases between. The CDR3 is 13 amino acids. DNA of the CDR3: TGTGCCACCAGCAGAGATCTGGGAGAGACCCAGTACTTC. Translation: CATSRDLGETQYF.

The chain links TRBV5-6 to TRBJ2-5; D remains unclear. This CDR3 is 13 amino acids long. Germline values: CDR1 SGHDT, CDR2 YYEEEE. The V end was cut by 0 bases, the J end by 4 bases, with 7 bases between. CDR3 bases: TGTGCCAGCAGCTTGGTATTACGAGAGACCCAGTACTTC. Translated: CASSLVLRETQYF.

The V and J genes are TRBV5-5 and TRBJ1-6; tentatively, D is TRBD1 (5 bases). Germline CDR1 reads SGHKS; CDR2 reads YYEKEE (reference sequence). This CDR3 comprises 16 residues. With 3 bases removed from V and 6 bases from J, the gap between germline ends came to 16 bases. CDR3 amino acids: CASSSGPREANSPLHF. As DNA, the CDR3 is TGTGCCAGCAGCTCGGGGCCCAGGGAGGCTAATTCACCCCTCCACTTT.

V gene TRBV30 combines with J gene TRBJ2-7, with a possible D match to TRBD1 (5 bases). This CDR3 contains 12 residues. V lost 0 bases to trimming and J lost 2 bases, with 5 bases between them. Looked up from germline, CDR1 is GTSNPN and CDR2 is SVGIG (reference sequence). CDR3 residues: CAWSVQAYEQYF. DNA for the CDR3: TGTGCCTGGAGTGTACAGGCCTACGAGCAGTACTTC.

This clone is a singleton in its sample. The CDR3 DNA follows: TGTGCCAGCAGCTTACAAGGGTGGGGTGGCGAGCAGTACTTC. It specifies CASSLQGWGGEQYF. V usage is TRBV7-3 and J usage is TRBJ2-7; D unclear. CDR3 length: 14 amino acids. CDR1 and CDR2 from the germline V gene are SGHTA and FQGTGA. The V gene lost 2 bases and the J gene lost 6 bases, with 14 bases spanning the gap. Full variable domain (remainder filled in from reference TRBV7-3 and TRBJ2-7): GAGVSQTPSNKVTEKGKYVELRCDPISGHTALYWYRQSLGQGPEFLIYFQGTGAADDSGLPNDRFFAVRPEGSVSTLKIQRTERGDSAVYLCASSLQGWGGEQYFGPGTRLTVT.

This clone was counted a single time. V gene TRBV5-1 combines with J gene TRBJ1-1, with unresolved D. Germline V gives CDR1 SGHRS, CDR2 YFSETQ. The CDR3 runs 14 residues. Trimming removed 4 bases from V and 3 bases from J, with 13 bases in between. The CDR3 spells CASSPWQDHTEAFF. DNA of the CDR3: TGCGCCAGCAGCCCGTGGCAGGATCACACTGAAGCTTTCTTT.

J is TRBJ2-1 and V is TRBV7-6; D is ambiguous. The V and J ends lost 5 bases and 13 bases respectively, with 15 bases between them. The CDR3 runs 12 residues. Per germline, CDR1 SGHVS and CDR2 FNYEAQ. The CDR3 spells CASSPGPAAQFF. The CDR3 bases are TGTGCCAGCAGCCCTGGCCCCGCGGCCCAGTTCTTC.

V and J are TRBV9 and TRBJ2-2; 7 bases are a match to TRBD1. The CDR3 contains 15 residues. Per the germline V gene, CDR1 is SGDLS and CDR2 is YYNGEE. Unmatched junction bases numbered 2, after V lost 0 bases and J lost 3 bases. In nucleotides, the CDR3 is TGTGCCAGCAGCGTAGCGACAGGGTACACCGGGGAGCTGTTTTTT. Translation: CASSVATGYTGELFF.

J is TRBJ2-5 and V is TRBV5-1; D unclear. The V and J ends lost 3 bases and 5 bases respectively, with 17 bases between them. CDR3 length: 15 residues. Germline CDR1 is SGHRS and CDR2 is YFSETQ. The DNA for the CDR3 is TGCGCCAGCAGCTCCCTCCCAGCGTCAAAGGAGACCCAGTACTTC. This gives the protein CASSSLPASKETQYF.

The V call is TRBV5-4, the J call TRBJ2-1; no reliable D call. CDR1 SGHNT and CDR2 YYREEE come from the germline V gene (reference sequence). The CDR3 runs to 12 residues. Trimming pared 0 bases from V and 9 bases from J, leaving 7 bases between. The DNA of the CDR3 is TGTGCCAGCAGCTTGGATGTGGGTGAGCAGTTCTTC. This gives the protein CASSLDVGEQFF.

The chain combines TRBV30 with TRBJ1-4, with no clear D. The CDR3 spans 13 residues. CDR1 is GTSNPN and CDR2 is SVGIG in the germline V gene (reference sequence). Trimming cost V 0 bases and J 7 bases, with 9 bases left between them. CDR3 protein: CAWSVPQFEKLFF. DNA of the CDR3: TGTGCCTGGAGTGTTCCTCAGTTTGAAAAACTGTTTTTT.

In DNA, the CDR3 is TGTGCCAGTAGTACAGTCAACGCAGGGACGGGGGAGCAGTACTTC. Protein sequence: CASSTVNAGTGEQYF. The J gene is TRBJ2-7, the V gene TRBV19; the D gene could be TRBD1 or TRBD2 (5 bases each). The CDR3 has 15 residues. Germline lookup yields CDR1 LNHDA and CDR2 SQIVND (reference sequence). Trimming left V 4 bases short and J 7 bases short, with 20 bases between.

V usage is TRBV6-1 and J usage is TRBJ2-7, with 10 bases aligning to TRBD1. In germline, CDR1 is MNHNS, CDR2 SASEGT. The CDR3 is 14 residues long. The junction had 8 bases not matched to a gene; V was cut back by 6 bases and J by 6 bases. In DNA form, the CDR3 reads TGTGCCAGCAGGACCGGGACAGGGGTACCCGAGCAGTACTTC. It codes for CASRTGTGVPEQYF.

This clone came up a few times. V is TRBV5-5 and J is TRBJ1-2; 8 bases align to TRBD1. V was clipped by 3 bases and J by 7 bases; unmatched bases: 8. The V gene's germline CDR1 is SGHKS and CDR2 YYEKEE (reference sequence). The CDR3 covers 14 residues. The CDR3 here is CASSSGGQGSGYTF. In DNA, the CDR3 is TGTGCCAGCAGCTCCGGAGGACAGGGTAGTGGCTACACCTTC.